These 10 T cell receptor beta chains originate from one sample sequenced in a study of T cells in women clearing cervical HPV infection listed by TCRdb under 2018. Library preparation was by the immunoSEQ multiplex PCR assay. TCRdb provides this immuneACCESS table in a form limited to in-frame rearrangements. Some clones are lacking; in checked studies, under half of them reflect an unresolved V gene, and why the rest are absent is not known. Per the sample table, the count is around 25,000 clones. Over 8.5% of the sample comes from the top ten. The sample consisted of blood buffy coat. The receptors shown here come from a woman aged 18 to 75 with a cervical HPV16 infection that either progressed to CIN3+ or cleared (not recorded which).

CDR3 bases read: TGTGCCAGCAGACAGGGACCGAATAATTCACCC. Amino acid sequence: CASRQGPNNSP. The complete CDR3 protein is CASRQGPNNSPLHF. V usage is TRBV2 and J usage is TRBJ1-6; tentatively, D is TRBD1 (6 bases). The read terminates 3 residues ahead of where the CDR3 ends, so the germline J gene completes it. The CDR3 spans 14 residues. Trimming cost V 6 bases and J 5 bases, with 11 bases left between them. The germline V gene encodes CDR1 SNHLY and CDR2 FYNNEI.

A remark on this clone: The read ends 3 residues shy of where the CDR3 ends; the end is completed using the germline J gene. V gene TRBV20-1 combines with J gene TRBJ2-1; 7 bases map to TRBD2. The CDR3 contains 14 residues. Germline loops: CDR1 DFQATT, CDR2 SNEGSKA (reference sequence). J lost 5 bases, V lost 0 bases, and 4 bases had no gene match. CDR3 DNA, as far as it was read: TGCAGTGCTAGAGATCCGGGACTACACAATGAG. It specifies CSARDPGLHNE. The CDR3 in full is CSARDPGLHNEQFF.

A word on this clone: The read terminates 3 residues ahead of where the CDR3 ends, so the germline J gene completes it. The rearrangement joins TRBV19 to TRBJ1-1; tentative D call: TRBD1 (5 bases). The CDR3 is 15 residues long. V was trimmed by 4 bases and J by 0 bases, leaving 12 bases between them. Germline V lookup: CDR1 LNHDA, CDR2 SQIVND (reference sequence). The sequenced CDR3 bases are TGTGCCAGTAGTAACTCGGGGGGGATGAACACTGAA. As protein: CASSNSGGMNTE. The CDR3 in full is CASSNSGGMNTEAFF.

Incomplete CDR3 DNA: TGCAGTGCTAGAGTTGGGACTAGTTCGGCTTTGGGAAAGACC. Translated, it gives CSARVGTSSALGKT. The complete CDR3 sequence is CSARVGTSSALGKTQYF. The chain carries TRBV20-1 and TRBJ2-5; TRBD2 matches at 8 bases. The observed sequence ends 3 residues before the CDR3 terminus, with the missing tail filled in from the germline J gene. With 1 base clipped from V and 6 bases from J, the junction kept 16 bases outside the gene matches. This CDR3 comprises 17 residues. The germline gives CDR1 DFQATT, CDR2 SNEGSKA (reference sequence).

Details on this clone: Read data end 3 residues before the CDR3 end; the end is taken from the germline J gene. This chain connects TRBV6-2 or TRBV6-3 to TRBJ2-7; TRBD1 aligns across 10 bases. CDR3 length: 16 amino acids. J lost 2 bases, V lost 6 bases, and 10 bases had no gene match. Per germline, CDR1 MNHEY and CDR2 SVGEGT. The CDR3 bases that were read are TGTGCCAGCAGCGACCGACCGGGACAGGGGACCTACGAG. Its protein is CASSDRPGQGTYE. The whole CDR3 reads CASSDRPGQGTYEQYF.

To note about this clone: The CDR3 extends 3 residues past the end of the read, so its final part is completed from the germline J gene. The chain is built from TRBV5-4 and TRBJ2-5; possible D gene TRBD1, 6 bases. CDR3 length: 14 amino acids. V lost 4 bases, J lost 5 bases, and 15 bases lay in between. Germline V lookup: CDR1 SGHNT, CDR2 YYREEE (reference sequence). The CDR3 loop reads CASSGSQGSETQYF. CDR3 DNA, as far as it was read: TGTGCCAGCAGCGGATCACAGGGCTCGGAGACC.

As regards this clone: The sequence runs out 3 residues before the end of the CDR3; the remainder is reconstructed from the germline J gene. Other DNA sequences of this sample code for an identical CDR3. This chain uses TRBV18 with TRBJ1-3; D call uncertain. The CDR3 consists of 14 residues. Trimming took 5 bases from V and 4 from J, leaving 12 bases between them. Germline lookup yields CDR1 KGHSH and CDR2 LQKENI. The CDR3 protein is CASSSGSIGNTIYF. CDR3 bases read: TGTGCCAGCTCAAGCGGGTCGATAGGAAACACC.

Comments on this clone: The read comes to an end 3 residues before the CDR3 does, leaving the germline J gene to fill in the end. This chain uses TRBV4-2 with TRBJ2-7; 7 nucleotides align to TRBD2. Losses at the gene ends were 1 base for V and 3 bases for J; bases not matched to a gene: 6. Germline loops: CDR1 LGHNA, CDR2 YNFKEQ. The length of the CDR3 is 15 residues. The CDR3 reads CASSQAQSGDYEQYF. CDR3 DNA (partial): TGTGCCAGCAGCCAAGCGCAAAGCGGGGACTACGAG.

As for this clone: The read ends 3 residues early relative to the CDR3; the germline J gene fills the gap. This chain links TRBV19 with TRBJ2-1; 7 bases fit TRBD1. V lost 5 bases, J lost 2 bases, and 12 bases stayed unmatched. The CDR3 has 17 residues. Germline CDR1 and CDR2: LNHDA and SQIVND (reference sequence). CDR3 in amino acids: CASSSDRAIAAYNEQFF. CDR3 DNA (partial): TGTGCCAGTAGTTCCGACAGGGCGATAGCCGCCTACAATGAG.

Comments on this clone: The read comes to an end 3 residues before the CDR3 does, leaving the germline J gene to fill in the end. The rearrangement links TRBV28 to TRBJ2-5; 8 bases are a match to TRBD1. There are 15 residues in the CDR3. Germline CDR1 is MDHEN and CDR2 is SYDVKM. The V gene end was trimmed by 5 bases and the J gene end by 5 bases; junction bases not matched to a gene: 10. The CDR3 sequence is CASSLTGVVSETQYF. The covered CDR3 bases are TGTGCCAGCAGTCTGACAGGGGTTGTTTCGGAGACC. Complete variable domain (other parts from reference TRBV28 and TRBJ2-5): DVKVTQSSRYLVKRTGEKVFLECVQDMDHENMFWYRQDPGLGLRLIYFSYDVKMKEKGDIPEGYSVSREKKERFSLILESASTNQTSMYLCASSLTGVVSETQYFGPGTRLLVL.